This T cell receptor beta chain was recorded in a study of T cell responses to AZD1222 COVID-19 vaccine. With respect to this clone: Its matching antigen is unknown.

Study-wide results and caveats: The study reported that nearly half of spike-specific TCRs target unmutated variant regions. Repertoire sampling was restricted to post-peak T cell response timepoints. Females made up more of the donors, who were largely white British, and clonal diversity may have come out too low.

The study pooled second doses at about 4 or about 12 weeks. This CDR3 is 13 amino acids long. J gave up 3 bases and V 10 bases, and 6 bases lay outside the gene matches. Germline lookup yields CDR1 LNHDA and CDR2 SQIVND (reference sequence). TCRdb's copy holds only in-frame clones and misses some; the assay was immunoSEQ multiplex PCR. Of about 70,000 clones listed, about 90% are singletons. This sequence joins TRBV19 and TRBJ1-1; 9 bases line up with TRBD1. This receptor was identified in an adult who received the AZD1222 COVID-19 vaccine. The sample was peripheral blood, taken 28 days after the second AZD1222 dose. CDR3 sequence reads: CAIADRGDTEAFF. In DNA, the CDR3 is TGTGCCATCGCCGACAGGGGGGACACTGAAGCTTTCTTT.